The clone carrying this T cell receptor beta chain was found a few times. Generated by immunoSEQ multiplex PCR, the TCRdb table keeps only in-frame clones and is missing some. The top ten hold roughly 3.1% of the sample, which has about 15,000 clones, 55% to 80% seen once. The data are from a study of neoadjuvant anti-PD-1 for oral cavity cancer. Study details: Most patients had three to four biweekly doses of 3 mg/kg nivolumab before resection.

CDR3 length equals 17 residues. Per germline, CDR1 SEHNR and CDR2 FQNEAQ (reference sequence). V shed 5 bases, J shed 7 bases, and the junction held 12 bases outside the gene matches. This clonotype originated in a person aged 40-85 years with oral cavity squamous cell carcinoma. The chain carries TRBV7-9 and TRBJ2-6, with 9 bases that match TRBD1. The input for sequencing was PBMCs, taken before nivolumab (anti-PD-1) treatment. CDR3 amino acids: CASSPSRDRARANVLTF. CDR3 DNA: TGTGCCAGCAGCCCGTCCCGGGACAGGGCGCGTGCCAACGTCCTGACTTTC.